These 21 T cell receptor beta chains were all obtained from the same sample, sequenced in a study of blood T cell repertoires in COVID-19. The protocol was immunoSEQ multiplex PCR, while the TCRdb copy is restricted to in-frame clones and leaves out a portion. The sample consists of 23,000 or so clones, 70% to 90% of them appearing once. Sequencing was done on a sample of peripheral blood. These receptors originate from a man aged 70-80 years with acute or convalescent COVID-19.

The CDR3 spells CASRARRAGANVLTF. The CDR3 DNA sequence: TGTGCCAGCAGGGCTCGGAGGGCCGGGGCCAACGTCCTGACTTTC. This chain links TRBV6-5 with TRBJ2-6; the D gene is possibly TRBD2 (6 bases). V gave up 6 bases and J gave up 4 bases, with 13 bases separating them. The CDR3 has 15 amino acids. Germline loops: CDR1 MNHEY, CDR2 SVGAGI.

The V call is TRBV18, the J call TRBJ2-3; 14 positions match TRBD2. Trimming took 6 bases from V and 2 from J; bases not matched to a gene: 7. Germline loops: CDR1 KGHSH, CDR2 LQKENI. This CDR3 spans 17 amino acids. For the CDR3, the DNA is TGTGCCAGCTCCCGAATGACTAGCGGGGGGGCCACAGATACGCAGTATTTT. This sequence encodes CASSRMTSGGATDTQYF.

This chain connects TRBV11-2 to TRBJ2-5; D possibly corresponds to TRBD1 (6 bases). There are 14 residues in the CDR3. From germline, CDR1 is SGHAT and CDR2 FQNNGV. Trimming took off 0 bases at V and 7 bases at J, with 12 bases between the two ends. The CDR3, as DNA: TGTGCCAGCAGCTTAGAACAACAGGGACGGACCCAGTACTTC. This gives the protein CASSLEQQGRTQYF. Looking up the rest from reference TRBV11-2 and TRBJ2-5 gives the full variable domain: EAGVAQSPRYKIIEKRQSVAFWCNPISGHATLYWYQQILGQGPKLLIQFQNNGVVDDSQLPKDRFSAERLKGVDSTLKIQPAKLEDSAVYLCASSLEQQGRTQYFGPGTRLLVL.

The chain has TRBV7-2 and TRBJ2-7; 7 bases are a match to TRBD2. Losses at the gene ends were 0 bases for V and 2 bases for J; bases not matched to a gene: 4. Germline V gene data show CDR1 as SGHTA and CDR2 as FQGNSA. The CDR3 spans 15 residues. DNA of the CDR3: TGTGCCAGCAGCTTAGCGGGCGGGAGCCCCTACGAGCAGTACTTC. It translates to CASSLAGGSPYEQYF.

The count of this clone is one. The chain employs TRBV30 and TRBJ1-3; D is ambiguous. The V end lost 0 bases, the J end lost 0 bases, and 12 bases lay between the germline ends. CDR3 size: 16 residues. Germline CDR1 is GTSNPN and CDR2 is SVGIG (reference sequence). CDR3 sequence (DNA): TGTGCCTGGAGTGTTGGAGGATTGAGCTCTGGAAACACCATATATTTT. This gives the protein CAWSVGGLSSGNTIYF.

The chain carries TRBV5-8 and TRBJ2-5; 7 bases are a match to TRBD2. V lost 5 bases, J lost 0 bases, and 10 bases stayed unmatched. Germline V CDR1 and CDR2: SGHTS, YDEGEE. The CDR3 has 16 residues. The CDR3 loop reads CASRRPGGGDQETQYF. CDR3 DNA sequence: TGTGCCAGCAGACGCCCCGGGGGAGGGGACCAAGAGACCCAGTACTTC.

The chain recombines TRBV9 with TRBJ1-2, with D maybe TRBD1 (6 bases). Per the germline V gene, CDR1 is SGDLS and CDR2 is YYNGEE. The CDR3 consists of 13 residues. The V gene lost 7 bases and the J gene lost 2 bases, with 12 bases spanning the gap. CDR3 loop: CASGGFWNYGYTF. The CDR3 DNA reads TGTGCCAGCGGGGGCTTTTGGAACTATGGCTACACCTTC.

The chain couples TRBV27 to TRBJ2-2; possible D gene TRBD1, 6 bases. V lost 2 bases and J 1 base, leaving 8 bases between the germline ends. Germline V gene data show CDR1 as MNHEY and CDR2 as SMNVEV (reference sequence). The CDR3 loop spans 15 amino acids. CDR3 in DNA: TGTGCCAGCAGTTTAGCAGGGGAGAACACCGGGGAGCTGTTTTTT. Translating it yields CASSLAGENTGELFF.

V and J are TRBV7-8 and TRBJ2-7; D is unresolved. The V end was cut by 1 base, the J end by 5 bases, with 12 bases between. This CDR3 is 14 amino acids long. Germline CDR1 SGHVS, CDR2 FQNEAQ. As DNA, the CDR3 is TGTGCCAGCAGCTTAGTTGGCAAACGAAACGAGCAGTACTTC. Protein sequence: CASSLVGKRNEQYF.

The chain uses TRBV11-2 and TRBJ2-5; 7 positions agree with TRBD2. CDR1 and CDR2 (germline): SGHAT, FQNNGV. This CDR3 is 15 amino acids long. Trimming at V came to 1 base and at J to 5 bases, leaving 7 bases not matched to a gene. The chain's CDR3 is CASSLGAPGRETQYF. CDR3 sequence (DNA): TGTGCCAGCAGCTTAGGGGCCCCCGGGAGGGAGACCCAGTACTTC.

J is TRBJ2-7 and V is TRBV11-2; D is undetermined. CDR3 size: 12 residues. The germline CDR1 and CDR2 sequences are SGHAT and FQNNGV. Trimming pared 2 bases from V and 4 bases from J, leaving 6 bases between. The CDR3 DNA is TGTGCCAGCAGCTTAATCGGGTACGAGCAGTACTTC. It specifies CASSLIGYEQYF.

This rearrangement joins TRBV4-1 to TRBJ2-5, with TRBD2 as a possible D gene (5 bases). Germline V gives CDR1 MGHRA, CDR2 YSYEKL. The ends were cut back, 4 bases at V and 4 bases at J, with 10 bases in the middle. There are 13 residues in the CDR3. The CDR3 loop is CASSRGVRETQYF. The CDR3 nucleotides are TGCGCCAGCAGCCGGGGAGTGAGAGAGACCCAGTACTTC.

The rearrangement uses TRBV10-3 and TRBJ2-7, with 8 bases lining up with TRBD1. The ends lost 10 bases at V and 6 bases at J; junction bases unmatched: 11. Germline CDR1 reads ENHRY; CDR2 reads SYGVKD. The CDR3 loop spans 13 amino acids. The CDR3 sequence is CATKPQGAGEQYF. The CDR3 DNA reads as TGTGCCACCAAACCGCAGGGGGCTGGCGAGCAGTACTTC.

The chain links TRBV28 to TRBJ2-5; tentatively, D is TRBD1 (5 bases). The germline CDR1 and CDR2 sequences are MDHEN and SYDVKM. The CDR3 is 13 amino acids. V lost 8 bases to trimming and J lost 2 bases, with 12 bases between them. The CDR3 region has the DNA TGTGCCAGCCGGGCGTCAGGGCAAGAGACCCAGTACTTC. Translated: CASRASGQETQYF.

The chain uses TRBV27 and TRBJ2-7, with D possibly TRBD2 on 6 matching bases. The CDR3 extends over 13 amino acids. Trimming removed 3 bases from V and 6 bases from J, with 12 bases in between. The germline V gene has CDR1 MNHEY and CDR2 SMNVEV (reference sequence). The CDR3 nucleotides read TGTGCCAGCAGTTTGCGGGGTAGGCTCGAGCAGTACTTC. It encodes CASSLRGRLEQYF.

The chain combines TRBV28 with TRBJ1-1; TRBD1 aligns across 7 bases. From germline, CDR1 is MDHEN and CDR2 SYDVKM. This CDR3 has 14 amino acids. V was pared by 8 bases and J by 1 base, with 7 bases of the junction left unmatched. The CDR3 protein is CASLRTGANTEAFF. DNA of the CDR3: TGTGCCAGCCTTAGAACAGGGGCGAACACTGAAGCTTTCTTT.

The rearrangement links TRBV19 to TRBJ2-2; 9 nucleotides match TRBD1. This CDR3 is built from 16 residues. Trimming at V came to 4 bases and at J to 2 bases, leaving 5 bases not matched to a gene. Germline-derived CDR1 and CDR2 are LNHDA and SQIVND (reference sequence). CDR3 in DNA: TGTGCCAGTAGTACCCGGACAGGGGTTAACACCGGGGAGCTGTTTTTT. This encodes CASSTRTGVNTGELFF.

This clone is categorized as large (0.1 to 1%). The CDR3 reads CASRPGLAGVSGELFF. The CDR3 DNA reads TGTGCCAGCAGACCGGGACTAGCGGGAGTTTCAGGGGAGCTGTTTTTT. The chain is built from TRBV28 and TRBJ2-2; 14 bases are a match to TRBD2. The V and J ends lost 6 bases and 8 bases, in that order; junction bases with no gene match: 8. This CDR3 is 16 amino acids long. Looked up from germline, CDR1 is MDHEN and CDR2 is SYDVKM.

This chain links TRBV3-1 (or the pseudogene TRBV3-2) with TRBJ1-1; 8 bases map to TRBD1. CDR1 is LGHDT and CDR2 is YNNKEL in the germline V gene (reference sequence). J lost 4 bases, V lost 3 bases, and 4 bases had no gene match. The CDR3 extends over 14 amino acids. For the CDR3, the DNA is TGTGCCAGCAGCCACATAGACAGGGGCACTGAAGCTTTCTTT. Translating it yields CASSHIDRGTEAFF.

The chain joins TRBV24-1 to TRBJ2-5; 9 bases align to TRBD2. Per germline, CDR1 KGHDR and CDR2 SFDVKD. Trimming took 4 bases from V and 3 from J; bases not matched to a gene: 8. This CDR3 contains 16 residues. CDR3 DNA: TGTGCCACCAGTGACCCGACTAGCGGAGGGGAAGAGACCCAGTACTTC. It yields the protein CATSDPTSGGEETQYF.

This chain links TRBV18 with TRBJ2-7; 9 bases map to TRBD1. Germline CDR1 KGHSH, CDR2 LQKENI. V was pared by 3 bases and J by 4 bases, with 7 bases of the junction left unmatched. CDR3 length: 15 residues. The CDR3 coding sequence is TGTGCCAGCTCACCGAACGGACAGGGGACTTACGAGCAGTACTTC. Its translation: CASSPNGQGTYEQYF.